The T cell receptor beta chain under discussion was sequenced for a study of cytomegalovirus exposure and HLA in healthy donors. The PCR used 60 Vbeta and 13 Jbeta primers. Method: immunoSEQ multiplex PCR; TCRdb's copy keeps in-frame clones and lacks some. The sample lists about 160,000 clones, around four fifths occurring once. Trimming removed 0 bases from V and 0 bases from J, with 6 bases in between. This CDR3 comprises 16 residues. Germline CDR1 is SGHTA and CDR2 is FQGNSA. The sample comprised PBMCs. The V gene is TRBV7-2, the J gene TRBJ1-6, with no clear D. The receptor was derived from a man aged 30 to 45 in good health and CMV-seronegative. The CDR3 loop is CASSLASSSYNSPLHF. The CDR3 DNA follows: TGTGCCAGCAGCTTAGCGTCGAGCTCCTATAATTCACCCCTCCACTTT.